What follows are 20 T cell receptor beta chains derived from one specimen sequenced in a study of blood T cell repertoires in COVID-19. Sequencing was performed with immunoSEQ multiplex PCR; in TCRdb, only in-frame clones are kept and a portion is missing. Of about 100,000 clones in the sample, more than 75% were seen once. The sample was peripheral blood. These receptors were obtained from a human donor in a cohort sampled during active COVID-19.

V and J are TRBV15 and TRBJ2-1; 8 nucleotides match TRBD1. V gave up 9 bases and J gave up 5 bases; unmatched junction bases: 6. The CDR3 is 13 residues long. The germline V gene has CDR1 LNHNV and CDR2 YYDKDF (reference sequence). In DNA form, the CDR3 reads TGTGCCACTCGACAGGGGCCGAACAATGAGCAGTTCTTC. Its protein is CATRQGPNNEQFF.

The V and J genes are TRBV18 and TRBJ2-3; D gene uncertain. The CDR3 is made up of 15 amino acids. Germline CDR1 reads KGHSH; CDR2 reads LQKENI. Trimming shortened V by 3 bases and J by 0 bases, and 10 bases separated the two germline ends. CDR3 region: CASSPVSLSTDTQYF. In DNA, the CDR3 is TGTGCCAGCTCACCGGTTAGCCTTAGCACAGATACGCAGTATTTT.

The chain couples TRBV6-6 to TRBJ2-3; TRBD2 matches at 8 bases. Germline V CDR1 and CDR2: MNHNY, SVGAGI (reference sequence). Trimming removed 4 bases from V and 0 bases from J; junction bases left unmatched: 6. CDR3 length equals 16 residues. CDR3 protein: CASSSLLADSTDTQYF. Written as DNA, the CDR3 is TGTGCCAGCAGTTCCCTACTAGCGGACAGCACAGATACGCAGTATTTT.

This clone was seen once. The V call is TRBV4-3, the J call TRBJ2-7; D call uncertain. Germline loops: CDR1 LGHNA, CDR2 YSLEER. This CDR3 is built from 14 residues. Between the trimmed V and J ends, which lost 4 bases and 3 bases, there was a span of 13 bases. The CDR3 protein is CASSRNYDNYEQYF. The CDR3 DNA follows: TGCGCCAGCAGCCGCAACTATGATAACTACGAGCAGTACTTC.

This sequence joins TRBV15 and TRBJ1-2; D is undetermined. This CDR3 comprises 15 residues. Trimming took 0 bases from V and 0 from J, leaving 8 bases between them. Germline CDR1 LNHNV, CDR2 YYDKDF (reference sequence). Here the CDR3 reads CATSRDPVTNYGYTF. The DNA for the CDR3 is TGTGCCACCAGCAGAGATCCAGTAACTAACTATGGCTACACCTTC.

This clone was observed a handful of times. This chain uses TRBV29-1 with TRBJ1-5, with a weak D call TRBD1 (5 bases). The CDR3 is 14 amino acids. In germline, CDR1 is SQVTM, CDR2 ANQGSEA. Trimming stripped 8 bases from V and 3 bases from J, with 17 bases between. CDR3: CSTRSGDTNQPQHF. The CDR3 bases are TGCAGCACCCGGTCGGGGGATACCAATCAGCCCCAGCATTTT.

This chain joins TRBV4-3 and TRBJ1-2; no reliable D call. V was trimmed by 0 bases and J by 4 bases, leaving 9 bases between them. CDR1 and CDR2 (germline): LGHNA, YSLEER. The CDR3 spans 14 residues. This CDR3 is CASSQDGRSYGYTF. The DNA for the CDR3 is TGCGCCAGCAGCCAAGATGGCAGATCCTATGGCTACACCTTC.

The CDR3 DNA follows: TGTGCCAGTAAGGAACAGGGGGCAACTTGGGGCTACACCTTC. Translated, it gives CASKEQGATWGYTF. The chain recombines TRBV19 with TRBJ1-2, with 9 bases aligning to TRBD1. Trimming removed 7 bases from V and 8 bases from J; junction bases left unmatched: 11. Germline V gene sequence: CDR1 LNHDA, CDR2 SQIVND (reference sequence). The CDR3 extends over 14 amino acids.

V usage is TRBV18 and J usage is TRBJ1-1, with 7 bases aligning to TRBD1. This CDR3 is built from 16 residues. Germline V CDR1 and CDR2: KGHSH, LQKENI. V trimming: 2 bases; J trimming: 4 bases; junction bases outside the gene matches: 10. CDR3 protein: CASSPFGQGVGTEAFF. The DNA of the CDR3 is TGTGCCAGCTCACCATTTGGCCAGGGGGTTGGCACTGAAGCTTTCTTT.

The CDR3 protein is CASSQVFGEANEKLFF. The CDR3 DNA follows: TGCGCCAGCAGCCAAGTTTTCGGGGAGGCAAATGAAAAACTGTTTTTT. The genes are TRBV4-3 and TRBJ1-4; D is uncertain. The ends were cut back, 1 base at V and 5 bases at J, with 14 bases in the middle. This CDR3 contains 16 residues. Per the germline V gene, CDR1 is LGHNA and CDR2 is YSLEER.

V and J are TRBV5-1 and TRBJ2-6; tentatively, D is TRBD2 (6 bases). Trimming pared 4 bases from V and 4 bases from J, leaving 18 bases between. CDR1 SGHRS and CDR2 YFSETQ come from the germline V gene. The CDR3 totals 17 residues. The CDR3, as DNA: TGCGCCAGCAGCCCTCATTTGGGGGGAACCGGGGCCAACGTCCTGACTTTC. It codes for CASSPHLGGTGANVLTF.

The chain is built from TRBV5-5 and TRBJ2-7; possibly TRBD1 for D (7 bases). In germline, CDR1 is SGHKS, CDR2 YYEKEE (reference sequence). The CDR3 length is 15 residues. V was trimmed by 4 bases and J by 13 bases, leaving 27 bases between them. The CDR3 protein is CASSVTGRSTDGGYF. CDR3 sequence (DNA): TGTGCCAGCAGCGTGACAGGGCGTTCGACCGACGGGGGTTACTTC.

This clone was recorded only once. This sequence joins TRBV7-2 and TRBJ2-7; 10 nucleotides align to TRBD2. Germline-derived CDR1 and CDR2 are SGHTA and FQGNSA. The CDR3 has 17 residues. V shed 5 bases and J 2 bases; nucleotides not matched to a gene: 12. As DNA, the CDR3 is TGTGCCAGCAGCCCCATTCTACTAGCGGGAACGACCTACGAGCAGTACTTC. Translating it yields CASSPILLAGTTYEQYF.

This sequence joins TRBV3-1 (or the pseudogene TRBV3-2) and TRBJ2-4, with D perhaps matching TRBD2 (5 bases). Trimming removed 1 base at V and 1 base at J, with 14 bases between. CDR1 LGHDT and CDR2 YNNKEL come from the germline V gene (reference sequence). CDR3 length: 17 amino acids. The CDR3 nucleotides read TGTGCCAGCAGCCAAGGAGGTAACGGGGTTGCCAAAAACATTCAGTACTTC. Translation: CASSQGGNGVAKNIQYF.

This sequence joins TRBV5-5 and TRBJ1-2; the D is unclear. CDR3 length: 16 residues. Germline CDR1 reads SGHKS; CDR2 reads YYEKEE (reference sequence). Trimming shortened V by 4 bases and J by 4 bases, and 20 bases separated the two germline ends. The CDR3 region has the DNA TGTGCCAGCAGCCGAAACTTCTGGACTCGAGGCTATGGCTACACCTTC. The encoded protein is CASSRNFWTRGYGYTF.

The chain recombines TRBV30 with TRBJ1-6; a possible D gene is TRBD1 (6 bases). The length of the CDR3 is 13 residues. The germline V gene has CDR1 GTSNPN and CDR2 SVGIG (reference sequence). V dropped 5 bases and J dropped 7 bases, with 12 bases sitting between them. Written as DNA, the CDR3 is TGTGCCTGGGCAGACAGGCCGAATTCACCCCTCCACTTT. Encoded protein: CAWADRPNSPLHF.

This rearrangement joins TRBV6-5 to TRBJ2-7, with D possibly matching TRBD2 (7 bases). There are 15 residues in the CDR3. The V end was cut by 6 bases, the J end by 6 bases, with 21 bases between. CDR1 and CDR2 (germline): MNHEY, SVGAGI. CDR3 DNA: TGTGCCAGCAGAGGACGTCAGGGGAGGGGGAGCGAGCAGTACTTC. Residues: CASRGRQGRGSEQYF.

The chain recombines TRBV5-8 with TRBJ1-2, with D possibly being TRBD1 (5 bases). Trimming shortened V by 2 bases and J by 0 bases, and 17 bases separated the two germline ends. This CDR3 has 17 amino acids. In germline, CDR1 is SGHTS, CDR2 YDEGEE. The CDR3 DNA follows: TGTGCCAGCAGCTTTCGGACACACAACCCGACTAACTATGGCTACACCTTC. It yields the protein CASSFRTHNPTNYGYTF.

In nucleotides, the CDR3 is TGTGCCAGCAGTTTATCGCGGGGCCCCCTTCTTATGGAGCAGTACTTC. Residues: CASSLSRGPLLMEQYF. The rearrangement uses TRBV28 and TRBJ2-7, with D possibly TRBD2 on 6 matching bases. The CDR3 extends over 16 amino acids. V lost 1 base to trimming and J lost 7 bases, with 20 bases between them. The germline V gene has CDR1 MDHEN and CDR2 SYDVKM.

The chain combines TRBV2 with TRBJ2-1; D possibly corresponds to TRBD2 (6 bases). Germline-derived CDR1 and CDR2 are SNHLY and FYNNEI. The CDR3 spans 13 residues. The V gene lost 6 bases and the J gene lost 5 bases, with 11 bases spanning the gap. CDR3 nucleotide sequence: TGTGCCAGCAGCTCTAGCGAAAACAATGAGCAGTTCTTC. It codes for CASSSSENNEQFF.